These 32 T cell receptor beta chains share one sample of origin, sequenced in a study of type 1 and type 2 diabetes patients. Amplification started from genomic DNA. Amplification of the beta chain CDR3 used 30 forward and 13 reverse multiplex primers. Each CDR3 protein gets one entry after TCRdb re-called the multiplex PCR reads with MiXCR. Found here are more than 250,000 distinct CDR3 sequences, around 47% of them singletons; the top ten hold roughly 13%. The sequenced sample consisted of peripheral blood mononuclear cells (PBMCs). These receptors all stem from a young man with type 2 diabetes.

This clonotype was detected many times. The chain is built from TRBV10-1 and TRBJ2-1; 10 bases map to TRBD2. With V trimmed by 3 bases and J by 8 bases, 1 base remained unmatched. This CDR3 comprises 13 residues. Germline V gene sequence: CDR1 WNHNN, CDR2 SYGVQD (reference sequence). In DNA form, the CDR3 reads TGCGCCAGCAGTGACCTAGCGGGAGATGAGCAGTTCTTC. Protein product: CASSDLAGDEQFF.

This clonotype was detected only a few times. The genes are TRBV29-1 and TRBJ2-5, with D tentatively TRBD1 or TRBD2 (6 bases each). V lost 7 bases and J lost 1, with 16 bases in between. CDR3 length: 14 residues. Germline CDR1 SQVTM, CDR2 ANQGSEA. CDR3: CSAAEGGRQETQYF. CDR3 sequence (DNA): TGCAGCGCGGCAGAAGGGGGGCGCCAAGAGACCCAGTACTTC.

The genes are TRBV5-1 and TRBJ1-6; 8 positions match TRBD1. The CDR3 sequence is 15 residues long. Per the germline V gene, CDR1 is SGHRS and CDR2 is YFSETQ. The trim removed 2 bases at V and 7 bases at J, leaving 5 bases unmatched. The CDR3 is CASSLGQGTNSPLHF. The CDR3 coding sequence is TGCGCCAGCAGCTTAGGACAGGGAACAAATTCACCCCTCCACTTT.

This chain connects TRBV20-1 to TRBJ2-7; the match to TRBD1 covers 8 bases. Germline V gene lookup returns CDR1 DFQATT and CDR2 SNEGSKA (reference sequence). J lost 2 bases, V lost 4 bases, and 7 bases had no gene match. CDR3 length: 14 amino acids. CDR3 DNA sequence: TGCAGTGCTATCGATCCGGGACAGGCCTACGAGCAGTACTTC. Translating gives CSAIDPGQAYEQYF.

For this clonotype: The missing conserved phenylalanine or tryptophan at the end of this CDR3 makes a read error likely. V gene TRBV25-1 combines with J gene TRBJ2-5, with D perhaps assigned TRBD1 or TRBD2 (5 bases each). The J call is in doubt because the DNA end fits TRBJ2-1 better. Germline V gene sequence: CDR1 MGHDK, CDR2 SYGVNS. This CDR3 has 14 amino acids. The CDR3 reads CASNPRDGDNEQFL. The CDR3 DNA follows: TGTGCCAGCAACCCCCGGGACGGAGACAATGAGCAGTTCCTC.

Notes on this clonotype: The junction differs from germline at one of its ends, possibly a read error. The chain has TRBV29-1 and TRBJ2-1; 12 bases fit TRBD2. The germline V gene encodes CDR1 SQVTM and CDR2 ANQGSEA. The CDR3 has 14 residues. CDR3 in DNA: TGCAGCGTAGAGCCACTAGCGGGAGGTCCCACCACCGGCTTC. Translating it yields CSVEPLAGGPTTGF.

The V call is TRBV12-3 or TRBV12-4, the J call TRBJ1-3; TRBD1 matches at 7 bases. V trimming: 1 base; J trimming: 4 bases; junction bases outside the gene matches: 16. The CDR3 length is 19 residues. CDR3 sequence: CASSLGKGGERSPGNTIYF. As DNA, the CDR3 is TGTGCCAGCAGTTTAGGTAAAGGGGGCGAAAGATCGCCAGGAAACACCATATATTTT.

The J gene is TRBJ2-1, the V gene TRBV3-1; 8 bases align to TRBD2. The CDR3 totals 12 residues. The V and J ends lost 4 bases and 12 bases, in that order; junction bases with no gene match: 5. Germline assignment: CDR1 LGHDT and CDR2 YNNKEL (reference sequence). CDR3 region: CASSPAGGGQFF. CDR3 bases: TGTGCCAGCAGCCCGGCGGGAGGAGGGCAGTTCTTC.

The chain carries TRBV27 and TRBJ2-2; D unresolved. Looked up from germline, CDR1 is MNHEY and CDR2 is SMNVEV (reference sequence). This CDR3 is 13 amino acids long. Trimming stripped 0 bases from V and 9 bases from J, with 8 bases between. The CDR3 protein is CASSLSPIRELFF. In DNA form, the CDR3 reads TGTGCCAGCAGTTTATCTCCGATCCGGGAGCTGTTTTTT.

The chain is built from TRBV7-8 and TRBJ1-6; perhaps TRBD1 as D (5 bases). Germline loops: CDR1 SGHVS, CDR2 FQNEAQ. This CDR3 contains 17 residues. The V end lost 4 bases, the J end lost 6 bases, and 19 bases lay between the germline ends. CDR3 DNA sequence: TGTGCCAGCAGCTCCACCAGGGTCTCGTACTTTAATTCACCCCTCCACTTT. This codes for CASSSTRVSYFNSPLHF.

This clonotype showed up many times. The rearrangement links TRBV2 to TRBJ1-1; D is uncertain. V lost 1 base, J lost 1 base, and 7 bases lay in between. The CDR3 is 14 residues long. Germline lookup yields CDR1 SNHLY and CDR2 FYNNEI. The CDR3 coding sequence is TGTGCCAGCAGTGAAGGCCCATGGAACACTGAAGCTTTCTTT. Protein product: CASSEGPWNTEAFF.

The rearrangement uses TRBV19 and TRBJ1-5; the D is unclear. The CDR3 is made up of 14 amino acids. Germline V lookup: CDR1 LNHDA, CDR2 SQIVND (reference sequence). V lost 3 bases and J 6 bases, leaving 12 bases between the germline ends. The CDR3 bases are TGTGCCAGTAGTATTTCTCCGTTTGGTCAGCCCCAGCATTTT. Encoded protein: CASSISPFGQPQHF.

This chain uses TRBV24-1 with TRBJ1-3, with a weak D call TRBD1 (6 bases). The ends were cut back, 1 base at V and 0 bases at J, with 9 bases in the middle. The CDR3 is 16 amino acids. CDR1 KGHDR and CDR2 SFDVKD come from the germline V gene. This chain's CDR3 is CATSDFGQISGNTIYF. DNA of the CDR3: TGTGCCACCAGTGATTTCGGACAGATCTCTGGAAACACCATATATTTT.

On this clonotype itself: Germline and junction disagree at one end, which may indicate a read error. This chain uses TRBV6-1 with TRBJ2-7, with 9 nucleotides matching TRBD2. CDR1 MNHNS and CDR2 SASEGT come from the germline V gene. The CDR3 contains 14 residues. The CDR3 nucleotides read TGTGCCAGCGGTGATAGCGGGGGATCCTACGAGCAGTACTTC. Translating gives CASGDSGGSYEQYF.

The chain links TRBV24-1 to TRBJ2-3; a weak D match, TRBD2 (5 bases). The ends were cut back, 7 bases at V and 2 bases at J, with 12 bases in the middle. The germline V gene has CDR1 KGHDR and CDR2 SFDVKD. This CDR3 region has 14 residues. CDR3 in DNA: TGTGCCACCAGCCCTCCGGGGTACACAGATACGCAGTATTTT. Translation gives CATSPPGYTDTQYF.

The chain recombines TRBV7-2 with TRBJ1-1; 8 positions agree with TRBD1. The CDR3 is 14 amino acids. Germline CDR1 is SGHTA and CDR2 is FQGNSA. The trim removed 6 bases at V and 2 bases at J, leaving 5 bases unmatched. In DNA, the CDR3 is TGTGCCAGCAGTGTGGCAGGGGGCAACACTGAAGCTTTCTTT. Its translation is CASSVAGGNTEAFF.

The DNA of the CDR3 is TGTGCCTGGGGCGGGACCGAGCAGTTCTTC. Translated: CAWGGTEQFF. This chain joins TRBV30 and TRBJ2-1, with D perhaps TRBD2 (6 bases). V was pared by 5 bases and J by 10 bases, with 9 bases between. Germline CDR1 reads GTSNPN; CDR2 reads SVGIG (reference sequence). This CDR3 region has 10 residues.

This clonotype turned up a few times. The chain carries TRBV27 and TRBJ2-7; maybe TRBD1 (6 bases). Deletions cut 5 bases from V and 7 bases from J, with 15 bases between. The germline V gene encodes CDR1 MNHEY and CDR2 SMNVEV (reference sequence). The CDR3 runs 13 residues. Here the CDR3 reads CASSRIGQTEQYF. In nucleotides, the CDR3 is TGTGCCAGCAGTAGAATTGGACAGACTGAGCAGTACTTC.

This clonotype was observed a handful of times. This chain uses TRBV30 with TRBJ1-5, with a possible D match to TRBD1 (5 bases). The CDR3 is 15 residues long. Deletions cut 0 bases from V and 0 bases from J, with 9 bases between. Germline V lookup: CDR1 GTSNPN, CDR2 SVGIG (reference sequence). CDR3 DNA sequence: TGTGCCTGGAGTGTCGGGGCCGGTAGCAATCAGCCCCAGCATTTT. It encodes CAWSVGAGSNQPQHF.

This chain links TRBV6-1 with TRBJ2-5, with 7 positions matching TRBD2. The assigned J gene may be wrong: the sequence end matches TRBJ2-1 better. Germline V gene data show CDR1 as MNHNS and CDR2 as SASEGT. The CDR3 loop spans 15 amino acids. CDR3 in amino acids: CASSYSRKAGDEQFF. The DNA for the CDR3 is TGTGCCAGCAGTTACTCCAGGAAGGCGGGGGATGAGCAGTTCTTC.

This clonotype was counted a few times. The chain joins TRBV13 to TRBJ2-5, with a possible D match to TRBD1 (6 bases). V dropped 1 base and J dropped 2 bases, with 14 bases sitting between them. Per germline, CDR1 PRHDT and CDR2 FYEKMQ (reference sequence). The CDR3 sequence is 16 residues long. The CDR3 DNA reads as TGTGCCAGCAGCTTAGAACGGGACACAAATCAAGAGACCCAGTACTTC. Its protein product is CASSLERDTNQETQYF.

Here the CDR3 DNA reads TGTGCCAGCAGCGGGGGGACAGGGAAGGTCTACGAGCAGTACTTC. It codes for CASSGGTGKVYEQYF. The chain combines TRBV9 with TRBJ2-7; 9 bases map to TRBD1. The length of the CDR3 is 15 residues. J gave up 3 bases and V 3 bases, and 7 bases lay outside the gene matches. Germline V gives CDR1 SGDLS, CDR2 YYNGEE. Full variable domain (remainder filled in from reference TRBV9 and TRBJ2-7): DSGVTQTPKHLITATGQRVTLRCSPRSGDLSVYWYQQSLDQGLQFLIQYYNGEERAKGNILERFSAQQFPDLHSELNLSSLELGDSALYFCASSGGTGKVYEQYFGPGTRLTVT.

This clonotype came up a few times. The gene calls are TRBV19 and TRBJ1-5; D uncertain. The V gene's germline CDR1 is LNHDA and CDR2 SQIVND (reference sequence). V was clipped by 3 bases and J by 3 bases, with 12 bases between them. The length of the CDR3 is 15 residues. The CDR3, as DNA: TGTGCCAGTAGTATCTTCGGGCACCTCAATCAGCCCCAGCATTTT. Translating gives CASSIFGHLNQPQHF.

This clonotype was seen only a few times. This chain joins TRBV6-5 and TRBJ1-1; D uncertain. V was cut by 7 bases and J by 3 bases, with 12 bases left in between. The CDR3 covers 13 residues. Germline CDR1 reads MNHEY; CDR2 reads SVGAGI. The chain's CDR3 is CASNSPRDTEAFF. For the CDR3, the DNA is TGTGCCAGCAACAGCCCCCGTGACACTGAAGCTTTCTTT.

V and J are TRBV29-1 and TRBJ2-4, with 7 bases lining up with TRBD1. CDR1 and CDR2 (germline): SQVTM, ANQGSEA. With 5 bases clipped from V and 8 bases from J, the junction kept 6 bases outside the gene matches. This CDR3 is built from 12 residues. CDR3 DNA: TGCAGCGTTTCACACAGGGGTGACATTCAGTACTTC. This codes for CSVSHRGDIQYF.

The chain couples TRBV19 to TRBJ2-3; a possible D gene is TRBD2 (6 bases). The germline V gene has CDR1 LNHDA and CDR2 SQIVND (reference sequence). The CDR3 contains 15 residues. V gave up 4 bases and J gave up 4 bases, with 15 bases separating them. CDR3 amino acids: CASSRGRGSADTQYF. CDR3 DNA sequence: TGTGCCAGTAGTAGGGGACGGGGGAGTGCAGATACGCAGTATTTT.

On this clonotype: One base away lies a much larger clone, so this may be a sequencing read error. The CDR3 protein is CSARGGREYEQFF. CDR3 in DNA: TGCAGTGCTAGGGGCGGGAGGGAGTACGAGCAGTTCTTC. This chain connects TRBV20-1 to TRBJ2-1, with 9 bases matching TRBD2. The CDR3 sequence is 13 residues long. The germline CDR1 and CDR2 sequences are DFQATT and SNEGSKA (reference sequence). The ends lost 3 bases at V and 10 bases at J; junction bases unmatched: 7.

This clonotype came up a few times. The chain is built from TRBV19 and TRBJ2-2; D possibly corresponds to TRBD2 (6 bases). CDR1 LNHDA and CDR2 SQIVND come from the germline V gene (reference sequence). V was clipped by 4 bases and J by 5 bases, with 11 bases between them. The CDR3 spans 14 residues. CDR3: CASSTPTRTGELFF. DNA for the CDR3: TGTGCCAGTAGTACCCCGACTAGAACCGGGGAGCTGTTTTTT.

This clonotype showed up just once. V is TRBV4-1 and J is TRBJ1-4; 7 bases align to TRBD1. Germline CDR1 and CDR2: MGHRA and YSYEKL. The CDR3 runs to 12 residues. J lost 14 bases, V lost 1 base, and 4 bases had no gene match. The CDR3 DNA is TGCGCCAGCAGCCAAGCTGGGACAGACCTGTTTTTT. It encodes CASSQAGTDLFF.

This clonotype was picked up a small number of times. This chain uses TRBV5-1 with TRBJ2-7; D is unresolved. This CDR3 region has 14 residues. The germline V and J ends were trimmed by 1 base and 3 bases, with 11 bases remaining between them. The germline V gene has CDR1 SGHRS and CDR2 YFSETQ. This chain's CDR3 is CASSLLGSNYEQYF. CDR3 bases: TGCGCCAGCAGCTTGCTAGGGTCAAACTACGAGCAGTACTTC.

The genes are TRBV27 and TRBJ2-3; D gene unclear. CDR3 length: 15 residues. Germline V gives CDR1 MNHEY, CDR2 SMNVEV (reference sequence). V shed 0 bases and J shed 2 bases, with 9 bases lying between them. As DNA, the CDR3 is TGTGCCAGCAGTTTATCGAACACTGTCACAGATACGCAGTATTTT. Translating gives CASSLSNTVTDTQYF.

The V and J genes are TRBV9 and TRBJ2-2; TRBD2 matches 8 bases. V trimming: 4 bases; J trimming: 3 bases; junction bases outside the gene matches: 5. The germline CDR1 and CDR2 sequences are SGDLS and YYNGEE. This CDR3 is 15 amino acids long. In DNA, the CDR3 is TGTGCCAGCAGCACCCGGACTAGCTACACCGGGGAGCTGTTTTTT. It yields the protein CASSTRTSYTGELFF.